One TCR beta chain is described in this entry. This specimen comes from a study of control samples from healthy donors and cancer patients. The CDR3 totals 14 residues. V dropped 4 bases and J dropped 5; count of bases not matched to a gene: 5. Germline-derived CDR1 and CDR2 are MNHEY and SVGAGI. Clones were read by immunoSEQ multiplex PCR, and TCRdb kept only the in-frame ones, dropping some. Found here are over 85,000 clones, around 89% of them singletons; the top ten hold roughly 4%. Sequencing was performed on PBMCs. This sequence joins TRBV6-5 and TRBJ1-5, with 7 bases aligning to TRBD1. This TCR derives from a woman aged 60-70 years with lung cancer. The CDR3, as DNA: TGTGCCAGCAGTTCGGGACAGACTTATCAGCCCCAGCATTTT. As protein: CASSSGQTYQPQHF.